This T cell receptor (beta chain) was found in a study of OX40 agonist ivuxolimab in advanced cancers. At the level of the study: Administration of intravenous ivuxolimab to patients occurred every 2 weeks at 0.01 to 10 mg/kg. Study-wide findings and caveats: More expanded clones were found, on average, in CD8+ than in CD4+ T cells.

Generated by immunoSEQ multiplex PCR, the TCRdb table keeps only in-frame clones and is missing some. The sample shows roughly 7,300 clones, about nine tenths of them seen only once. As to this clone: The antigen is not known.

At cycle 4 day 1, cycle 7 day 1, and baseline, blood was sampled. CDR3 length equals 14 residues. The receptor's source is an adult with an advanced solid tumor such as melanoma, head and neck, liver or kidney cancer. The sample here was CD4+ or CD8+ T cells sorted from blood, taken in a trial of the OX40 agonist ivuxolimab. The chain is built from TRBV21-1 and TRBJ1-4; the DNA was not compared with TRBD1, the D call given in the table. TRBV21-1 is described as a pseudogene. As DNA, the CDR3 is TGTGCCAGCAGAGGGACAGGGGTCACTGAAAAACTGTTTTTT. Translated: CASRGTGVTEKLFF.